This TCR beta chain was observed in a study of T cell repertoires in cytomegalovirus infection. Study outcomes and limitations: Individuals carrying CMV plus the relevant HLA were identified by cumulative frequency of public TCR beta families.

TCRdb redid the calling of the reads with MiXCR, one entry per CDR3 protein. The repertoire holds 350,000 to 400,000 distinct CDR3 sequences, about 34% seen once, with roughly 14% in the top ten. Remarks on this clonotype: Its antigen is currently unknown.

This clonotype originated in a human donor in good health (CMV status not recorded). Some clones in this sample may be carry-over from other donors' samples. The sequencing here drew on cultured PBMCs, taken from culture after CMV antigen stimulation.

The CDR3 coding sequence is TGCGCCAGCAGTGACGGGGACTACCGCACAGATACGCAGTATTTT. It is translated as CASSDGDYRTDTQYF. The V call is TRBV10-1, the J call TRBJ2-3, with 7 bases identical to TRBD2. V lost 3 bases to trimming and J lost 1 base; unmatched junction nucleotides: 4. This CDR3 comprises 15 residues. Per germline, CDR1 WNHNN and CDR2 SYGVQD (reference sequence).